Below, 25 T cell receptor beta chains from the same sample are listed, as sequenced in a study of identical twins. TCRdb independently ran MiXCR on the 5' RACE reads; one entry per CDR3 protein. The table shows some 570,000 distinct CDR3 sequences, with about a fifth occurring only once. In addition, the sample was reused for a study of yellow fever vaccine responses in identical twins.

The sequenced sample consisted of CD4+ T cells sorted from blood. These TCRs come from a woman under 30 in good health.

The genes are TRBV12-3 or TRBV12-4 and TRBJ1-1, with D hard to call. The CDR3 runs to 11 residues. The V gene lost 6 bases and the J gene lost 8 bases, with 10 bases spanning the gap. CDR3 loop: CASSLRKEAFF. CDR3 DNA sequence: TGTGCCAGCAGCCTACGTAAGGAAGCTTTCTTT.

This clonotype was counted a few times. The V and J genes are TRBV12-3 or TRBV12-4 and TRBJ1-1; tentatively, D is TRBD1 (6 bases). The CDR3 contains 13 residues. V was trimmed by 7 bases and J by 6 bases, leaving 15 bases between them. CDR3 in amino acids: CASNNRAGSEAFF. The CDR3 nucleotides are TGTGCCAGCAATAACAGGGCTGGGTCTGAAGCTTTCTTT.

This clonotype has just a few counts. The chain employs TRBV5-1 and TRBJ2-7, with a tentative D call TRBD2 (6 bases). The V end was cut by 5 bases, the J end by 3 bases, with 18 bases between. The CDR3 extends over 15 amino acids. Germline V gene lookup returns CDR1 SGHRS and CDR2 YFSETQ. The CDR3 DNA reads as TGCGCCAGCAGGCCTGAGTGGCGGGACTTCTACGAGCAGTACTTC. Its translation is CASRPEWRDFYEQYF.

This chain connects TRBV11-2 to TRBJ2-3, with D uncertain. Trimming cost V 7 bases and J 4 bases, with 3 bases left between them. Per germline, CDR1 SGHAT and CDR2 FQNNGV. The CDR3 is 10 residues long. CDR3 nucleotide sequence: TGTGCCAGCAACTCAGATACGCAGTATTTT. This sequence encodes CASNSDTQYF.

This sequence joins TRBV10-3 and TRBJ1-1, with unresolved D. The V gene lost 7 bases and the J gene lost 1 base, with 10 bases spanning the gap. CDR1 ENHRY and CDR2 SYGVKD come from the germline V gene. The length of the CDR3 is 13 residues. DNA for the CDR3: TGTGCCATCACCATGGACCCGAACACTGAAGCTTTCTTT. Its protein is CAITMDPNTEAFF.

This clonotype was recorded many times. The chain links TRBV4-1 to TRBJ2-7, with 8 bases matching TRBD2. Germline V gives CDR1 MGHRA, CDR2 YSYEKL. The CDR3 has 18 amino acids. Germline trimming cut 0 bases from V and 2 bases from J; bases unmatched to any gene: 12. The CDR3 DNA follows: TGCGCCAGCAGCCAAGAACCCTATAGTGTAGCGGGAACCTACGAGCAGTACTTC. This sequence encodes CASSQEPYSVAGTYEQYF.

The CDR3 loop is CASGFGQRTDTQYF. In nucleotides, the CDR3 is TGTGCTAGTGGTTTTGGGCAGCGCACAGATACGCAGTATTTT. The V call is TRBV12-5, the J call TRBJ2-3; D remains unclear. The CDR3 has 14 amino acids. The V and J ends lost 3 bases and 1 base respectively, with 8 bases between them. Germline V gene data show CDR1 as LGHNT and CDR2 as FRNRAP.

The chain combines TRBV19 with TRBJ2-7; D may be TRBD2 (5 bases). The V end lost 8 bases, the J end lost 2 bases, and 13 bases lay between the germline ends. Germline V gene data show CDR1 as LNHDA and CDR2 as SQIVND (reference sequence). The CDR3 has 13 amino acids. The CDR3 DNA is TGTGCCAGTCTAGCTCCCGGAGCCTACGAGCAGTACTTC. Its translation: CASLAPGAYEQYF.

V and J are TRBV4-1 and TRBJ2-1; perhaps TRBD2 as D (6 bases). The CDR3 extends over 16 amino acids. Deletions cut 1 base from V and 5 bases from J, with 15 bases between. Per the germline V gene, CDR1 is MGHRA and CDR2 is YSYEKL. This CDR3 reads CASSQAAGSRNNEQFF. The CDR3 bases are TGCGCCAGCAGCCAAGCGGCCGGGAGCCGGAACAATGAGCAGTTCTTC.

In DNA, the CDR3 is TGTGCCAGCAGCTTTACTAGCGGCGAGGCCTACGAGCAGTACTTC. The encoded protein is CASSFTSGEAYEQYF. The V and J genes are TRBV5-4 and TRBJ2-7, with 8 bases that match TRBD2. Germline values: CDR1 SGHNT, CDR2 YYREEE (reference sequence). The CDR3 covers 15 residues. Losses at the gene ends were 2 bases for V and 2 bases for J; bases not matched to a gene: 6. The full variable domain, completed using reference TRBV5-4 and TRBJ2-7, is ETGVTQSPTHLIKTRGQQVTLRCSSQSGHNTVSWYQQALGQGPQFIFQYYREEENGRGNFPPRFSGLQFPNYSSELNVNALELDDSALYLCASSFTSGEAYEQYFGPGTRLTVT.

This rearrangement joins TRBV11-2 to TRBJ2-1; D remains ambiguous. The CDR3 is 14 residues long. The germline CDR1 and CDR2 sequences are SGHAT and FQNNGV. V was shortened by 3 bases and J by 9 bases, with 15 bases between the two germline ends. The chain's CDR3 is CASSLVTTSGEQFF. In nucleotides, the CDR3 is TGTGCCAGCAGCTTGGTGACAACTTCGGGTGAGCAGTTCTTC.

This clonotype was detected a few times. The CDR3 DNA sequence: TGCAGCGTCGAGTACACCGGAGGAAACATTCAGTACTTC. Residues: CSVEYTGGNIQYF. The chain combines TRBV29-1 with TRBJ2-4; D may be TRBD2 (5 bases). V was pared by 6 bases and J by 6 bases, with 15 bases between. This CDR3 contains 13 residues. The germline gives CDR1 SQVTM, CDR2 ANQGSEA.

V usage is TRBV11-1 and J usage is TRBJ2-7, with TRBD1 identical over 9 bases. The junction had 9 bases not matched to a gene; V was cut back by 3 bases and J by 6 bases. Germline CDR1 SGHAT, CDR2 FQDESV (reference sequence). This CDR3 has 15 residues. The CDR3 DNA reads TGTGCCAGCAGCTTTGGAGGGACAGGGAAGAGCGAGCAGTACTTC. It encodes CASSFGGTGKSEQYF.

This clonotype was observed a few times. The chain joins TRBV12-3 or TRBV12-4 to TRBJ2-5; TRBD2 matches 14 bases. The junction had 6 bases not matched to a gene; V was cut back by 5 bases and J by 7 bases. CDR3 length: 15 residues. DNA of the CDR3: TGTGCCAGCAGTGAGGGACTAGCGGGAGTCGGGACCCAGTACTTC. It translates to CASSEGLAGVGTQYF.

This clonotype was detected a few times. The J gene is TRBJ2-1, the V gene TRBV6-1; 13 bases line up with TRBD2. The CDR3 runs 16 residues. The V gene's germline CDR1 is MNHNS and CDR2 SASEGT. V shed 4 bases and J 4 bases; nucleotides not matched to a gene: 4. The CDR3 sequence is CASSGTSGSRYNEQFF. Written as DNA, the CDR3 is TGTGCCAGCAGTGGGACTAGCGGGAGTCGATACAATGAGCAGTTCTTC.

This clonotype was seen at least ten times. This chain connects TRBV5-6 to TRBJ2-1; no definite D call. The CDR3 has 12 residues. CDR1 and CDR2 (germline): SGHDT, YYEEEE. The V end was cut by 2 bases, the J end by 6 bases, with 6 bases between. This CDR3 is CASSLVANEQFF. CDR3 nucleotide sequence: TGTGCCAGCAGCTTAGTTGCCAATGAGCAGTTCTTC.

The chain combines TRBV24-1 with TRBJ2-2; possible D gene TRBD1, 6 bases. This CDR3 has 18 residues. CDR1 and CDR2 (germline): KGHDR, SFDVKD. V gave up 3 bases and J gave up 2 bases, with 18 bases separating them. The CDR3 protein is CATSDPSGTPKNTGELFF. DNA of the CDR3: TGTGCCACCAGTGATCCATCCGGGACACCTAAAAACACCGGGGAGCTGTTTTTT.

This rearrangement joins TRBV6-1 to TRBJ2-1; D remains ambiguous. Germline V gene sequence: CDR1 MNHNS, CDR2 SASEGT. With 8 bases removed from V and 6 bases from J, the gap between germline ends came to 14 bases. This CDR3 has 13 residues. The CDR3 spells CASQIESFNEQFF. The CDR3 bases are TGTGCCAGCCAAATCGAGAGTTTCAATGAGCAGTTCTTC.

The rearrangement uses TRBV12-3 or TRBV12-4 and TRBJ2-5, with 12 bases lining up with TRBD2. There are 17 residues in the CDR3. V dropped 0 bases and J dropped 4; count of bases not matched to a gene: 6. CDR3 sequence reads: CASSLAKTSGGRETQYF. In DNA, the CDR3 is TGTGCCAGCAGTTTAGCGAAAACTAGCGGGGGGAGAGAGACCCAGTACTTC.

The chain is built from TRBV4-1 and TRBJ1-4; D uncertain. This CDR3 region has 12 residues. The V gene's germline CDR1 is MGHRA and CDR2 YSYEKL. The V gene lost 4 bases and the J gene lost 11 bases, with 11 bases spanning the gap. CDR3 sequence: CASSPNPVKLFF. The CDR3 region has the DNA TGCGCCAGCAGCCCGAACCCTGTGAAACTGTTTTTT.

The chain couples TRBV28 to TRBJ1-6; D not resolved. The germline V gene has CDR1 MDHEN and CDR2 SYDVKM. The V end lost 5 bases, the J end lost 7 bases, and 12 bases lay between the germline ends. The CDR3 totals 14 residues. DNA of the CDR3: TGTGCCAGCAGTCCTCGACGGACGAATTCACCCCTCCACTTT. This encodes CASSPRRTNSPLHF.

This clonotype was observed a handful of times. The V gene is TRBV28, the J gene TRBJ2-1, with TRBD2 matching 7 bases. The CDR3 runs 18 residues. The germline V gene encodes CDR1 MDHEN and CDR2 SYDVKM. Trimming took 5 bases from V and 0 from J; bases not matched to a gene: 13. The CDR3 DNA is TGTGCCAGCAGTCCAGTGCGGTCTAGCGGTAGCTCCTACAATGAGCAGTTCTTC. This gives the protein CASSPVRSSGSSYNEQFF.

This chain joins TRBV6-2 or TRBV6-3 and TRBJ2-5, with 11 bases matching TRBD2. This CDR3 spans 16 amino acids. The V and J ends lost 6 bases and 3 bases, in that order; junction bases with no gene match: 9. From germline, CDR1 is MNHEY and CDR2 SVGEGT. As DNA, the CDR3 is TGTGCCAGCAGCCCCGCGGGACTAGCGGTAGAAGAGACCCAGTACTTC. Residues: CASSPAGLAVEETQYF.

In this sample, this clonotype turned up a few times. CDR3 coding DNA: TGTGCCAGCAGCAAGGGGGATACGCAGTATTTT. Its protein is CASSKGDTQYF. J is TRBJ2-3 and V is TRBV21-1. TRBV21-1 is a known pseudogene. The length of the CDR3 is 11 residues.

This clonotype came up a few times. The chain joins TRBV10-1 to TRBJ2-1; 9 bases are a match to TRBD2. Germline V CDR1 and CDR2: WNHNN, SYGVQD (reference sequence). J gave up 11 bases and V 0 bases, and 5 bases lay outside the gene matches. This CDR3 comprises 14 residues. The CDR3, as DNA: TGCGCCAGCAGTGAGTCCCCGGGACTAGCCCAGCAGTTCTTC. Protein product: CASSESPGLAQQFF.